This T cell receptor (beta chain) was sequenced during a study of blood T cell repertoires in COVID-19. Across the whole study: The analysed material was cDNA or gDNA that came from T cells, B-cell-depleted T cells, or PBMCs.

This CDR3 spans 14 amino acids. Germline values: CDR1 LNHDA, CDR2 SQIVND (reference sequence). With V trimmed by 5 bases and J by 13 bases, 11 bases remained unmatched. Original processing methods: How many nucleated cells were present was estimated from reference gene primer amplification. Clones were sequenced by immunoSEQ multiplex PCR, and TCRdb holds only the in-frame ones, with some missing. The V and J calls and clone size come from that table; D and trimming were worked out from the DNA. The sample yields roughly 90,000 clones, over 75% seen once. This clone was picked up a small number of times.

This chain joins TRBV19 and TRBJ1-6; 7 bases agree with TRBD1. The source is a human donor in a cohort sampled during active COVID-19. Input material: peripheral blood. In DNA, the CDR3 is TGTGCCAGTAGTTCGAAATTAGGGGGCCCGCCCCTCCACTTT. This codes for CASSSKLGGPPLHF. The full variable domain, with the rest looked up from reference TRBV19 and TRBJ1-6, is DGGITQSPKYLFRKEGQNVTLSCEQNLNHDAMYWYRQDPGQGLRLIYYSQIVNDFQKGDIAEGYSVSREKKESFPLTVTSAQKNPTAFYLCASSSKLGGPPLHFGNGTRLTVT.